This T cell receptor beta chain was captured by sequencing in a study of T cells in narcolepsy. Study conclusions and caveats: Same-patient CSF and blood CD4+ T cell clonotypes included HCRT-specific and TRIB2-specific autoreactive ones. In some patient and control memory CD4+ samples, autoreactive clones were absent. Blood of same and different patients, but not healthy controls, reportedly held recurring autoreactive clonotypes.

Deletions cut 8 bases from V and 6 bases from J, with 17 bases between. The CDR3 has 14 amino acids. Looked up from germline, CDR1 is MNHEY and CDR2 is SMNVEV (reference sequence). Note on this clone: Its antigen is as yet unknown.

Clones were read by immunoSEQ multiplex PCR, and TCRdb kept only the in-frame ones, dropping some. Found here are just under 35,000 clones, 65% to 85% of them singletons; the top ten hold more than 0.85%. The sequence derives from a human donor in good health. The chain links TRBV27 to TRBJ1-5; D may be TRBD1 (6 bases). The specimen sequenced was memory (CD45RA-) CD4+ T cells from blood. CDR3 amino acids: CASSAGGKTQPQHF. The CDR3 nucleotides are TGTGCCAGCTCGGCGGGGGGCAAAACTCAGCCCCAGCATTTT.